What follows are 20 T cell receptor beta chains derived from one specimen sequenced in a study of shared clonotypes between healthy human individuals (dated by TCRdb to 2019 to 2021). CD8 naive samples were CD45RO-negative cells positively selected for CCR7, giving a CD45RA+CCR7+ population that excluded TemRA cells. Libraries came from the immunoSEQ multiplex PCR assay. The source is immuneACCESS, and TCRdb retained only in-frame sequences with V and J called. Part of the clones is not carried over; for the studies checked, unresolved V genes explain less than half of this, and the remainder is unexplained. Here the sample has around 2,000,000 clones; about 93% occur a single time. The ten largest clones take up about 1.8% of the sample. Sequencing was carried out using naive CD8+ T cells from PBMCs. Interpreted using the paper, the cell subset or site label stands for: CD45RA+CCR7+. The receptors were gathered from a man aged 18-30 years in good health. Some clones in this sample may be carry-over from other donors' samples.

The V call is TRBV7-2, the J call TRBJ2-3; perhaps TRBD2 as D (5 bases). The germline V gene has CDR1 SGHTA and CDR2 FQGNSA. Trimming stripped 6 bases from V and 5 bases from J, with 12 bases between. There are 13 residues in the CDR3. The DNA of the CDR3 is TGTGCCAGCAGAGCGGTCGGTCAAGATACGCAGTATTTT. This translates into CASRAVGQDTQYF.

The chain uses TRBV12-5 and TRBJ2-3; D is unclear. The V and J ends lost 3 bases and 2 bases respectively, with 9 bases between them. This CDR3 comprises 14 residues. Germline CDR1 is LGHNT and CDR2 is FRNRAP. CDR3 residues: CASGFSLNTDTQYF. CDR3 DNA: TGTGCTAGTGGTTTTTCCTTAAACACAGATACGCAGTATTTT. Filled out from reference TRBV12-5 and TRBJ2-3, the complete variable domain reads DARVTQTPRHKVTEMGQEVTMRCQPILGHNTVFWYRQTMMQGLELLAYFRNRAPLDDSGMPKDRFSAEMPDATLATLKIQPSEPRDSAVYFCASGFSLNTDTQYFGPGTRLTVL.

This rearrangement joins TRBV28 to TRBJ2-7; no definite D call. The germline V gene encodes CDR1 MDHEN and CDR2 SYDVKM. The CDR3 spans 13 residues. V was pared by 7 bases and J by 0 bases, with 10 bases between. CDR3 residues: CASTGVSSYEQYF. The CDR3 coding sequence is TGTGCCAGCACCGGAGTGAGCTCCTACGAGCAGTACTTC.

The rearrangement uses TRBV27 and TRBJ2-2; perhaps TRBD2 as D (6 bases). The CDR3 covers 16 residues. Germline V lookup: CDR1 MNHEY, CDR2 SMNVEV (reference sequence). In nucleotides, the CDR3 is TGTGCTACAGGCGTTGTGGGCGGGATAATCGCCGGGGAGCTGTTTTTT. This encodes CATGVVGGIIAGELFF.

The V call is TRBV6-5, the J call TRBJ2-7; TRBD2 is a possible D gene (5 bases). The CDR3 totals 16 residues. Germline CDR1 MNHEY, CDR2 SVGAGI. Deletions cut 0 bases from V and 6 bases from J, with 18 bases between. This chain's CDR3 is CASSYSIGLATLEQYF. CDR3 DNA: TGTGCCAGCAGTTACTCGATTGGGCTAGCCACCCTCGAGCAGTACTTC.

This clone showed up just a few times. The chain has TRBV7-2 and TRBJ2-7, with 11 bases identical to TRBD2. With V trimmed by 5 bases and J by 6 bases, 9 bases remained unmatched. The CDR3 extends over 15 amino acids. Germline assignment: CDR1 SGHTA and CDR2 FQGNSA. This CDR3 reads CASSTTSGTRGEQYF. DNA for the CDR3: TGTGCCAGCAGCACGACTAGCGGGACGCGGGGCGAGCAGTACTTC.

Turning to this clone: Additional DNA sequences in this sample encode the identical CDR3. This chain connects TRBV2 to TRBJ2-7, with no clear D. Germline-derived CDR1 and CDR2 are SNHLY and FYNNEI. The length of the CDR3 is 12 residues. The ends were cut back, 1 base at V and 3 bases at J, with 4 bases in the middle. The CDR3 region has the DNA TGTGCCAGCAGTGAAGTGGACTACGAGCAGTACTTC. The encoded protein is CASSEVDYEQYF.

The V gene is TRBV28, the J gene TRBJ1-2; tentatively, D is TRBD1 (5 bases). The V gene's germline CDR1 is MDHEN and CDR2 SYDVKM. The CDR3 runs to 14 residues. V gave up 5 bases and J gave up 3 bases, with 13 bases separating them. DNA for the CDR3: TGTGCCAGCAGTCCACGGGGGGGGTACTATGGCTACACCTTC. Translation gives CASSPRGGYYGYTF.

This clone has a single count. The J gene is TRBJ1-2, the V gene TRBV19; D perhaps matches TRBD1 (6 bases). The CDR3 runs 13 residues. V lost 6 bases to trimming and J lost 2 bases, with 10 bases between them. Germline CDR1 reads LNHDA; CDR2 reads SQIVND (reference sequence). Written as DNA, the CDR3 is TGTGCCAGTAGAACAGGGAGGAACTATGGCTACACCTTC. This sequence encodes CASRTGRNYGYTF.

This chain links TRBV9 with TRBJ1-2, with D possibly matching TRBD1 (6 bases). Per the germline V gene, CDR1 is SGDLS and CDR2 is YYNGEE. The V gene lost 6 bases and the J gene lost 4 bases, with 16 bases spanning the gap. The CDR3 covers 14 residues. The CDR3: CASTAEGVGYGYTF. CDR3 DNA sequence: TGTGCCAGCACCGCGGAGGGGGTCGGCTATGGCTACACCTTC. The variable domain in full, completed from reference TRBV9 and TRBJ1-2, reads DSGVTQTPKHLITATGQRVTLRCSPRSGDLSVYWYQQSLDQGLQFLIQYYNGEERAKGNILERFSAQQFPDLHSELNLSSLELGDSALYFCASTAEGVGYGYTFGSGTRLTVV.

This chain uses TRBV30 with TRBJ2-2, with 7 bases lining up with TRBD2. The V gene end was trimmed by 3 bases and the J gene end by 7 bases; junction bases not matched to a gene: 14. The CDR3 spans 16 residues. CDR1 is GTSNPN and CDR2 is SVGIG in the germline V gene (reference sequence). The CDR3 sequence is CAWSGVRENLGGELFF. The CDR3 bases are TGTGCCTGGAGCGGGGTGCGGGAGAACTTGGGCGGGGAGCTGTTTTTT.

The V and J genes are TRBV28 and TRBJ1-1, with D possibly matching TRBD1 (5 bases). V dropped 5 bases and J dropped 1 base, with 20 bases sitting between them. The CDR3 runs to 17 residues. The germline V gene has CDR1 MDHEN and CDR2 SYDVKM. The CDR3, as DNA: TGTGCCAGCAGTCCCCGTCTAGACAGCCGAACGAACACTGAAGCTTTCTTT. Translating it yields CASSPRLDSRTNTEAFF. Drawing the rest from reference TRBV28 and TRBJ1-1, the complete variable domain is DVKVTQSSRYLVKRTGEKVFLECVQDMDHENMFWYRQDPGLGLRLIYFSYDVKMKEKGDIPEGYSVSREKKERFSLILESASTNQTSMYLCASSPRLDSRTNTEAFFGQGTRLTVV.

The V gene is TRBV5-1, the J gene TRBJ2-5; weak D call: TRBD2 (5 bases). The V and J ends lost 0 bases and 10 bases respectively, with 10 bases between them. CDR1 and CDR2 (germline): SGHRS, YFSETQ. This CDR3 has 12 amino acids. The CDR3 DNA sequence: TGCGCCAGCAGCTTGGCCGGGGTCTACCAGTACTTC. Protein: CASSLAGVYQYF.

The chain has TRBV7-6 and TRBJ2-5, with D uncertain. Germline CDR1 reads SGHVS; CDR2 reads FNYEAQ. CDR3 length: 13 amino acids. Trimming shortened V by 1 base and J by 5 bases, and 8 bases separated the two germline ends. DNA of the CDR3: TGTGCCAGCAGCTTAGAGTTCCCCGAGACCCAGTACTTC. Protein sequence: CASSLEFPETQYF.

J is TRBJ2-1 and V is TRBV27; TRBD2 agrees at 13 bases. Germline V CDR1 and CDR2: MNHEY, SMNVEV (reference sequence). The CDR3 is made up of 16 amino acids. V lost 4 bases, J lost 5 bases, and 5 bases stayed unmatched. The CDR3 spells CASSSWTSGSNNEQFF. The CDR3 DNA reads TGTGCCAGCAGTTCATGGACTAGCGGGAGCAACAATGAGCAGTTCTTC.

The rearrangement uses TRBV7-8 and TRBJ2-7; D may be TRBD1 or TRBD2 (6 bases each). The V and J ends lost 1 base and 4 bases respectively, with 14 bases between them. Germline V gene lookup returns CDR1 SGHVS and CDR2 FQNEAQ. This CDR3 comprises 15 residues. In DNA, the CDR3 is TGTGCCAGCAGCTTAGTGGCCGGGGGCAAGTACGAGCAGTACTTC. This sequence encodes CASSLVAGGKYEQYF. The full variable domain, rest sourced from reference TRBV7-8 and TRBJ2-7, is GAGVSQSPRYKVAKRGQDVALRCDPISGHVSLFWYQQALGQGPEFLTYFQNEAQLDKSGLPSDRFFAERPEGSVSTLKIQRTQQEDSAVYLCASSLVAGGKYEQYFGPGTRLTVT.

The V call is TRBV4-1, the J call TRBJ2-3; no clear D. Germline V gene data show CDR1 as MGHRA and CDR2 as YSYEKL. The ends were cut back, 4 bases at V and 4 bases at J, with 9 bases in the middle. CDR3 length: 13 amino acids. This CDR3 is CASSLKYPDTQYF. The CDR3 nucleotides are TGCGCCAGCAGCCTAAAATATCCAGATACGCAGTATTTT.

The chain combines TRBV7-9 with TRBJ1-2; D gene ambiguous. The CDR3 spans 15 residues. Germline V gene data show CDR1 as SEHNR and CDR2 as FQNEAQ (reference sequence). V lost 3 bases, J lost 5 bases, and 16 bases lay in between. The CDR3 DNA follows: TGTGCCAGCAGCTTTGGCTGGGAGCAGGAATATGGCTACACCTTC. Translated: CASSFGWEQEYGYTF. Full variable domain (missing parts from reference TRBV7-9 and TRBJ1-2): DTGVSQNPRHKITKRGQNVTFRCDPISEHNRLYWYRQTLGQGPEFLTYFQNEAQLEKSRLLSDRFSAERPKGSFSTLEIQRTEQGDSAMYLCASSFGWEQEYGYTFGSGTRLTVV.

This rearrangement joins TRBV25-1 to TRBJ2-7, with a possible D match to TRBD1 (5 bases). Trimming pared 4 bases from V and 2 bases from J, leaving 9 bases between. This CDR3 region has 13 residues. Germline V gives CDR1 MGHDK, CDR2 SYGVNS. The CDR3: CASSGPGTYEQYF. The CDR3 DNA sequence: TGTGCCAGCAGTGGTCCAGGGACCTACGAGCAGTACTTC.

This clone was counted a single time. The chain uses TRBV23-1 and TRBJ1-1; the D is unclear. TRBV23-1 is sorted into the ORF group, with uncertain function. V shed 0 bases and J shed 3 bases, with 17 bases lying between them. The CDR3 length is 17 residues. The CDR3 sequence is CASSQSVAGSEDTEAFF. As DNA, the CDR3 is TGCGCCAGCAGTCAATCGGTCGCGGGGAGTGAGGACACTGAAGCTTTCTTT.